This T cell receptor beta chain was profiled in a study of T cells in Graves' hyperthyroidism and ophthalmopathy. From RNA transcripts, TCR beta CDR3 regions were amplified. The study used the HTBI primer set for a first-round RT-PCR of the TCR CDR3. From the multiplex PCR reads, TCRdb called clonotypes with MiXCR, one entry per CDR3 protein. The repertoire holds approximately 330,000 distinct CDR3 sequences, with about 21% as singletons. General study results and limits: Classification by a 13 V-J model distinguished ophthalmopathy from stable hyperthyroidism.

Germline V lookup: CDR1 DFQATT, CDR2 SNEGSKA (reference sequence). The CDR3 consists of 13 residues. Trimming removed 8 bases from V and 4 bases from J, with 18 bases in between. Many counts were recorded for this clonotype. Its antigen remains unidentified. PBMCs came from over 8.5 ml fresh peripheral blood. The rearrangement joins TRBV20-1 to TRBJ2-7; D not certain. The TCR originated in a woman between 50 and 59 years old with Graves' hyperthyroidism. Specimen: blood. CDR3 protein: CSTKTSTDYEQYF. For the CDR3, the DNA is TGCAGTACCAAGACATCAACGGATTACGAGCAGTACTTC.